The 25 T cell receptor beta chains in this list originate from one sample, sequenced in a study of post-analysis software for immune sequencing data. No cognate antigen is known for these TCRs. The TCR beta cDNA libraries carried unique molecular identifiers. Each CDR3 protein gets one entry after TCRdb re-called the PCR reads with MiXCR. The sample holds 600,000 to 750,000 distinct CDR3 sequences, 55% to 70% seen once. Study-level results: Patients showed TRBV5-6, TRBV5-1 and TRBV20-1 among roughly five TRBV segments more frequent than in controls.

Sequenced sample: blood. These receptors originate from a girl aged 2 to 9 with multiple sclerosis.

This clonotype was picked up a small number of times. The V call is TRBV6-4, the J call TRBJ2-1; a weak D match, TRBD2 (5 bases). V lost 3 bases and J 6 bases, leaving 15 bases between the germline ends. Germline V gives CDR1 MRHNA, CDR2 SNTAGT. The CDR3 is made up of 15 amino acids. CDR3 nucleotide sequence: TGTGCCAGCAGTGATCGAACGCGGGTAGGCAATGAGCAGTTCTTC. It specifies CASSDRTRVGNEQFF.

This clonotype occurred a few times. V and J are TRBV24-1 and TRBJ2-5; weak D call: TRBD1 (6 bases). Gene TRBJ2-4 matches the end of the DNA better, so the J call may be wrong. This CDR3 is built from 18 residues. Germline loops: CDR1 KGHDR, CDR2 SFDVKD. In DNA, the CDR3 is TGTGCCACCACCATTAAAGGGCCAGGGGTCCCGGTGGAAAACATTCAGTACTTC. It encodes CATTIKGPGVPVENIQYF.

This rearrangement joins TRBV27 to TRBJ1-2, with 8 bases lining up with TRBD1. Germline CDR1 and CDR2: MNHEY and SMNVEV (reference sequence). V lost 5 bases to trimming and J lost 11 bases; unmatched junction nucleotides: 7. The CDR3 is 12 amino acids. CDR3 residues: CASSPPTGVYTF. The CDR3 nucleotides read TGTGCCAGCAGTCCCCCGACAGGGGTGTACACCTTC.

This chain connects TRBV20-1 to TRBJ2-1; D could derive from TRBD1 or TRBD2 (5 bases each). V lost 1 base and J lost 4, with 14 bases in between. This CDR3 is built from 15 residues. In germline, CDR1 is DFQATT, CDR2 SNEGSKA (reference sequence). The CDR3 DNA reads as TGCAGTGCTAGAGTTACCGGGGCTGAATACAATGAGCAGTTCTTC. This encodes CSARVTGAEYNEQFF.

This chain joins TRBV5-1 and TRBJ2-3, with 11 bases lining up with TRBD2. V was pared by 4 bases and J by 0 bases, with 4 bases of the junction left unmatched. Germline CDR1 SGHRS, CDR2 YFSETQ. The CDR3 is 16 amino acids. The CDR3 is CASSQLAGASTDTQYF. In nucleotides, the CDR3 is TGCGCCAGCAGCCAACTAGCGGGAGCCAGCACAGATACGCAGTATTTT.

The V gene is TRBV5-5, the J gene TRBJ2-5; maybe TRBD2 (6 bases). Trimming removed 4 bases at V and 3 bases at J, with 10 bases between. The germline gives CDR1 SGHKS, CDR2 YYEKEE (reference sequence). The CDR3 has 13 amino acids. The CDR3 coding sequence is TGTGCCAGCAGCATCCGGGAGAAAGAGACCCAGTACTTC. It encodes CASSIREKETQYF.

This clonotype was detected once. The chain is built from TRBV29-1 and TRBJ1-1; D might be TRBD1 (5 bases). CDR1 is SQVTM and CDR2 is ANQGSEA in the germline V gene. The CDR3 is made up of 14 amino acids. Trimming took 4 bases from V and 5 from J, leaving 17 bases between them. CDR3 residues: CSVGNRGKGTEAFF. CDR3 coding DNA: TGCAGCGTTGGGAATCGAGGGAAGGGGACTGAAGCTTTCTTT.

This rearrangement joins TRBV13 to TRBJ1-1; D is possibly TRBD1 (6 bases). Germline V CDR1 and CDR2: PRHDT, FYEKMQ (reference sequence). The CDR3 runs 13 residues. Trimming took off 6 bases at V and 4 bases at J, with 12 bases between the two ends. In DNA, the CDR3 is TGTGCCAGCAGTTACGGGGGGCGCACTGAAGCTTTCTTT. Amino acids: CASSYGGRTEAFF. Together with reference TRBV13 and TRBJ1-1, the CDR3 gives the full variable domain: AAGVIQSPRHLIKEKRETATLKCYPIPRHDTVYWYQQGPGQDPQFLISFYEKMQSDKGSIPDRFSAQQFSDYHSELNMSSLELGDSALYFCASSYGGRTEAFFGQGTRLTVV.

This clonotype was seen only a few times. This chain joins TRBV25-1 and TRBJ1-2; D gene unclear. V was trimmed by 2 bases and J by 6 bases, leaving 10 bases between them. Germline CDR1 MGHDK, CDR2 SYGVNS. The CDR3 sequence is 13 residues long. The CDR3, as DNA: TGTGCCAGCAGTGAAGGGGATCCTAATGGCTACACCTTC. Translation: CASSEGDPNGYTF.

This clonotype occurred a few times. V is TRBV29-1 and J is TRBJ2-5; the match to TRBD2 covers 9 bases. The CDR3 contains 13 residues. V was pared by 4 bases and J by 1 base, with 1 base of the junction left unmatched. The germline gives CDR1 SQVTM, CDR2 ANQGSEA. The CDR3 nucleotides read TGCAGCGTTGTACTAGCGGGCCAAGAGACCCAGTACTTC. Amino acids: CSVVLAGQETQYF.

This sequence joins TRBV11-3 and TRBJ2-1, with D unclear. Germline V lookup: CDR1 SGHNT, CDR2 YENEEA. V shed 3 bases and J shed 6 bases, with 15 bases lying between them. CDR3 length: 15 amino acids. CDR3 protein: CASSFSDLSGNEQFF. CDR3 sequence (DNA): TGTGCCAGCAGCTTCTCGGACCTGTCAGGCAATGAGCAGTTCTTC.

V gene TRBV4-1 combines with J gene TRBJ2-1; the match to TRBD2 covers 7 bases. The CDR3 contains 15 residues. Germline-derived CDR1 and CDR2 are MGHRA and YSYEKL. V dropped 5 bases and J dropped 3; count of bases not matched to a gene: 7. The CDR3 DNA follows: TGCGCCAGCAGCTCGGGGGGAGGGGACTACAATGAGCAGTTCTTC. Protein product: CASSSGGGDYNEQFF.

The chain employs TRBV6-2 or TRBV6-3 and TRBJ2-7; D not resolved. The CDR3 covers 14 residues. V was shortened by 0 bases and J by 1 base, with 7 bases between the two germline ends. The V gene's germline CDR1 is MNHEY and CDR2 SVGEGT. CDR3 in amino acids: CASSYSWSSYEQYF. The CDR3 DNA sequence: TGTGCCAGCAGTTACTCATGGAGTTCCTACGAGCAGTACTTC.

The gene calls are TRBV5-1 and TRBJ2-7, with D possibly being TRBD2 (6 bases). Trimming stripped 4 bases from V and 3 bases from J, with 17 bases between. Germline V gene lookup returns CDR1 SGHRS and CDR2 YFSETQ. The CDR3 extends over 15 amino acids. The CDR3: CASSPGEAQGYEQYF. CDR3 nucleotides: TGCGCCAGCAGCCCCGGGGAGGCCCAGGGCTACGAGCAGTACTTC. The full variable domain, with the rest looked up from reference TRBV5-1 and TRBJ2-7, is KAGVTQTPRYLIKTRGQQVTLSCSPISGHRSVSWYQQTPGQGLQFLFEYFSETQRNKGNFPGRFSGRQFSNSRSEMNVSTLELGDSALYLCASSPGEAQGYEQYFGPGTRLTVT.

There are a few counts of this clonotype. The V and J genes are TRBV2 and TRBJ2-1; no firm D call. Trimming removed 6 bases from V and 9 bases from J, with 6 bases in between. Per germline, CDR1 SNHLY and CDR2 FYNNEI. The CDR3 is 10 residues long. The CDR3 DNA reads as TGTGCCAGCAGGTTTAGTGAGCAGTTCTTC. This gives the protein CASRFSEQFF.

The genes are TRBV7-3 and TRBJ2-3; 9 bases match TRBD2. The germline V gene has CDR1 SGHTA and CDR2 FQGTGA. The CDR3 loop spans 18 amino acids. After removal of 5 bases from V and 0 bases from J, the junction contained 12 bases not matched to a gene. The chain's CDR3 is CASSPAGLARTSTDTQYF. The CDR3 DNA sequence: TGTGCCAGCAGCCCCGCTGGACTAGCGCGGACTAGCACAGATACGCAGTATTTT. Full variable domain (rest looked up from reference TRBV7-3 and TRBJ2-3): GAGVSQTPSNKVTEKGKYVELRCDPISGHTALYWYRQSLGQGPEFLIYFQGTGAADDSGLPNDRFFAVRPEGSVSTLKIQRTERGDSAVYLCASSPAGLARTSTDTQYFGPGTRLTVL.

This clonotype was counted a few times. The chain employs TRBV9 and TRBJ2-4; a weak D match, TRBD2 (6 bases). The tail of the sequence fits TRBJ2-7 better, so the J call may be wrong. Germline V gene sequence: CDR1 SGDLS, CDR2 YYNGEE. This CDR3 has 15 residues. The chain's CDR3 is CASSSGGVALSEQYF. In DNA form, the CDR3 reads TGTGCCAGCAGCTCAGGAGGGGTCGCCCTGAGCGAGCAGTACTTC.

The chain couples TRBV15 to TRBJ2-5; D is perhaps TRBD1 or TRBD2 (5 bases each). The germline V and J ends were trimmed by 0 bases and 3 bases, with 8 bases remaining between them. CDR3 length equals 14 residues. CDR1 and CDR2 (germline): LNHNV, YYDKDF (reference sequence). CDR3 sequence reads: CATSRDLGEETQYF. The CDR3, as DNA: TGTGCCACCAGCAGAGACCTGGGGGAAGAGACCCAGTACTTC.

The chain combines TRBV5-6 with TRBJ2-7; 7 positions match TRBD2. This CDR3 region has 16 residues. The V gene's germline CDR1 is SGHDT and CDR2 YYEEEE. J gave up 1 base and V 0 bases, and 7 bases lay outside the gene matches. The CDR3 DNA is TGTGCCAGCAGCTTGGCGGGAGGCCAGCGGTCCTACGAGCAGTACTTC. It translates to CASSLAGGQRSYEQYF.

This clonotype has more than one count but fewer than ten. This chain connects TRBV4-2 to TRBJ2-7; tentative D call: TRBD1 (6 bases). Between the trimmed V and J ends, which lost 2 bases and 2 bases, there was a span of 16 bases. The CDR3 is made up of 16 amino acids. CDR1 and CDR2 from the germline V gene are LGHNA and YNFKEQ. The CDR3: CASSQPTGKSPYEQYF. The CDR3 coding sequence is TGTGCCAGCAGCCAACCCACAGGGAAAAGTCCCTACGAGCAGTACTTC.

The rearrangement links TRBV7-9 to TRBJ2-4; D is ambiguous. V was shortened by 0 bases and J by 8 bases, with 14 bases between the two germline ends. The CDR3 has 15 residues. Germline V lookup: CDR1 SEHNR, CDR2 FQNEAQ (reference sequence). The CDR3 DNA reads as TGTGCCAGCAGCTTAGCCGTGACCAGCGAACACATTCAGTACTTC. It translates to CASSLAVTSEHIQYF.

The CDR3 is CSVDLTGGRVGGVAYNEQFF. CDR3 DNA sequence: TGCAGCGTTGACCTTACAGGGGGTAGGGTCGGCGGAGTCGCCTACAATGAGCAGTTCTTC. This sequence joins TRBV29-1 and TRBJ2-1; 8 positions agree with TRBD1. The V and J ends lost 3 bases and 2 bases, in that order; junction bases with no gene match: 21. This CDR3 contains 20 residues. Germline V CDR1 and CDR2: SQVTM, ANQGSEA.

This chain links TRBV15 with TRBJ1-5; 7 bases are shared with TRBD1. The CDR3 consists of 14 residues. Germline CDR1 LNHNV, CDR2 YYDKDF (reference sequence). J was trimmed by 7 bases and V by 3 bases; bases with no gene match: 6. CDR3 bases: TGTGCCACCAGCAGGAACAGGGGAAGACAGCCCCAGCATTTT. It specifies CATSRNRGRQPQHF. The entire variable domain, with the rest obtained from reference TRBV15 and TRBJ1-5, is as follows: DAMVIQNPRYQVTQFGKPVTLSCSQTLNHNVMYWYQQKSSQAPKLLFHYYDKDFNNEADTPDNFQSRRPNTSFCFLDIRSPGLGDTAMYLCATSRNRGRQPQHFGDGTRLSIL.

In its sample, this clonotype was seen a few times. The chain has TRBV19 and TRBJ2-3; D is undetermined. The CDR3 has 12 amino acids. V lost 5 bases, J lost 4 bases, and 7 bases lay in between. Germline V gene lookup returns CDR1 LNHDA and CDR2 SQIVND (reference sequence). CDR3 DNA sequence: TGTGCCAGTAGTGATAAGGCAGATACGCAGTATTTT. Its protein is CASSDKADTQYF.

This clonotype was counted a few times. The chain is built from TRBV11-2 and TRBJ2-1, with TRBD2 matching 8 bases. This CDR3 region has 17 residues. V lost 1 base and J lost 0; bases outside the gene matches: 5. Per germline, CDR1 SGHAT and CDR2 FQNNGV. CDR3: CASSLARGGSSYNEQFF. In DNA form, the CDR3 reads TGTGCCAGCAGCTTAGCCCGCGGGGGGAGCTCCTACAATGAGCAGTTCTTC.